The sequence of this T cell receptor beta chain was determined in a study of lymphopenia after photon versus proton radiotherapy. General observations from the study: Larger post-nadir TCR diversity loss correlated inversely with survival in deceased patients. Proton therapy kept repertoires fairly stable, unlike photons, which gained effector/memory cells. After the lymphocyte nadir, photon-treated repertoires showed oligoclonal expansion, especially of CD8+ Temra cells.

Note on this clone: The antigen is undetermined.

This table comes from immunoSEQ multiplex PCR, and its TCRdb copy is limited to in-frame clones, with some not included. The sample carries 150,000 to 200,000 clones, roughly nine tenths recorded once. V lost 5 bases and J 0 bases, leaving 14 bases between the germline ends. The CDR3 is made up of 16 amino acids. Germline CDR1 reads SEHNR; CDR2 reads FQNEAQ (reference sequence). The material sequenced was peripheral blood, taken from a patient treated with photon-based radiotherapy. This receptor was taken from a man in his fifties or sixties with gastric cancer. The chain has TRBV7-9 and TRBJ1-3; TRBD1 is a possible D gene (6 bases). CDR3 region: CASSPGQRFSGNTIYF. The CDR3 DNA reads as TGTGCCAGCAGCCCAGGACAGAGATTCTCTGGAAACACCATATATTTT.